The next 29 T cell receptor beta chains were all read from a single sample in a study of cytomegalovirus exposure and HLA in healthy donors. In the PCR, 60 Vbeta and 13 Jbeta primers were used. Generated by immunoSEQ multiplex PCR, the TCRdb table keeps only in-frame clones and is missing some. Of approximately 110,000 clones listed, 76% were seen once; the top ten hold 7% to 10%. Specimen: PBMCs. These receptors came from a man aged 35 to 55 in good health and CMV-seropositive.

In its sample, this clone was seen a few times. The V call is TRBV9, the J call TRBJ1-2; D uncertain. Trimming shortened V by 0 bases and J by 4 bases, and 10 bases separated the two germline ends. The CDR3 has 14 amino acids. Germline V lookup: CDR1 SGDLS, CDR2 YYNGEE. CDR3 nucleotide sequence: TGTGCCAGCAGCGTAGAATCAGGATTCTATGGCTACACCTTC. This codes for CASSVESGFYGYTF.

V is TRBV4-2 and J is TRBJ2-1; TRBD2 matches at 9 bases. CDR3 length equals 15 residues. The J segment lost 4 bases and the V segment lost 3 bases, leaving 4 bases of the junction unmatched. Germline lookup yields CDR1 LGHNA and CDR2 YNFKEQ. The CDR3 bases are TGTGCCAGCAGCCACACTAGCGGGCCATACAATGAGCAGTTCTTC. Its protein product is CASSHTSGPYNEQFF.

This clone has more than one count but fewer than ten. This chain joins TRBV11-1 and TRBJ2-2; 11 bases agree with TRBD2. CDR1 and CDR2 from the germline V gene are SGHAT and FQDESV (reference sequence). The CDR3 sequence is 19 residues long. Losses at the gene ends were 3 bases for V and 3 bases for J; bases not matched to a gene: 12. CDR3 in DNA: TGTGCCAGCAGCTTGGCTACGGTTACTAGCGGGGGTTACACCGGGGAGCTGTTTTTT. Protein: CASSLATVTSGGYTGELFF.

This chain uses TRBV15 with TRBJ1-2, with 12 nucleotides matching TRBD1. This CDR3 contains 18 residues. CDR1 is LNHNV, CDR2 YYDKDF, per germline (reference sequence). V was pared by 5 bases and J by 3 bases, with 13 bases of the junction left unmatched. The CDR3: CATSLNPGTGGAYYGYTF. CDR3 coding DNA: TGTGCCACCAGCCTGAACCCCGGGACAGGGGGCGCATACTATGGCTACACCTTC.

J is TRBJ2-5 and V is TRBV15; 12 bases fit TRBD2. The CDR3 contains 17 residues. Germline-derived CDR1 and CDR2 are LNHNV and YYDKDF (reference sequence). Trimming took 0 bases from V and 5 from J; bases not matched to a gene: 7. CDR3 nucleotides: TGTGCCACCAGCAGAGATCCTAGCGGGGGGGCGGGCGAGACCCAGTACTTC. Translated, it gives CATSRDPSGGAGETQYF.

The CDR3 DNA reads TGTGCCAGCTCACCTTACGGACAGGGTACGGGCTCTGGGGCCAACGTCCTGACTTTC. Its protein product is CASSPYGQGTGSGANVLTF. This sequence joins TRBV18 and TRBJ2-6, with 8 nucleotides matching TRBD1. The CDR3 spans 19 residues. Looked up from germline, CDR1 is KGHSH and CDR2 is LQKENI. The junction had 10 bases not matched to a gene; V was cut back by 3 bases and J by 0 bases.

The V and J genes are TRBV7-9 and TRBJ1-3, with 7 bases matching TRBD1. In germline, CDR1 is SEHNR, CDR2 FQNEAQ (reference sequence). Trimming cost V 6 bases and J 3 bases; bases outside gene matches: 11. This CDR3 spans 16 amino acids. The CDR3 nucleotides are TGTGCCAGCAGTCGCGGCAGGGGGTCTCTTGGAAACACCATATATTTT. It is translated as CASSRGRGSLGNTIYF.

The rearrangement uses TRBV19 and TRBJ2-3, with TRBD2 matching 9 bases. The CDR3 has 15 amino acids. V trimming: 7 bases; J trimming: 5 bases; junction bases outside the gene matches: 10. Looked up from germline, CDR1 is LNHDA and CDR2 is SQIVND (reference sequence). DNA of the CDR3: TGTGCCAGTACCCTGGGTAGCGGGAGACTAGATACGCAGTATTTT. Amino acids: CASTLGSGRLDTQYF.

V gene TRBV7-9 combines with J gene TRBJ2-2; a weak D match, TRBD1 (5 bases). CDR1 SEHNR and CDR2 FQNEAQ come from the germline V gene (reference sequence). The CDR3 is 15 amino acids. V dropped 3 bases and J dropped 4 bases, with 12 bases sitting between them. CDR3 nucleotide sequence: TGTGCCAGCAGCTTGCGTGGGGCAAGCACCGGGGAGCTGTTTTTT. Translated, it gives CASSLRGASTGELFF.

The genes are TRBV7-2 and TRBJ2-1, with 9 bases that match TRBD2. This CDR3 is 16 amino acids long. V dropped 4 bases and J dropped 2; count of bases not matched to a gene: 6. Germline lookup yields CDR1 SGHTA and CDR2 FQGNSA. The CDR3 here is CASSSQSGGPYNEQFF. CDR3 nucleotides: TGTGCCAGCAGCTCGCAAAGCGGGGGGCCCTACAATGAGCAGTTCTTC.

The chain couples TRBV6-1 to TRBJ1-2; tentatively, D is TRBD1 (5 bases). The germline V gene has CDR1 MNHNS and CDR2 SASEGT. The ends were cut back, 3 bases at V and 4 bases at J, with 12 bases in the middle. There are 14 residues in the CDR3. CDR3 in amino acids: CASSDGGSVYGYTF. The CDR3 DNA follows: TGTGCCAGCAGTGATGGGGGGTCGGTCTATGGCTACACCTTC.

The gene calls are TRBV5-6 and TRBJ1-3, with TRBD1 identical over 9 bases. This CDR3 has 15 amino acids. Germline values: CDR1 SGHDT, CDR2 YYEEEE. Losses at the gene ends were 4 bases for V and 7 bases for J; bases not matched to a gene: 9. The CDR3 DNA follows: TGTGCCAGCAGCAGAACAGGGGGCATTGGTAACACCATATATTTT. Its protein product is CASSRTGGIGNTIYF.

The chain employs TRBV5-1 and TRBJ2-5, with 13 bases that match TRBD2. The germline V gene has CDR1 SGHRS and CDR2 YFSETQ. The CDR3 is made up of 17 amino acids. V was pared by 4 bases and J by 5 bases, with 11 bases of the junction left unmatched. CDR3 residues: CASSPGLAGAVMETQYF. As DNA, the CDR3 is TGCGCCAGCAGCCCTGGACTAGCGGGAGCGGTAATGGAGACCCAGTACTTC.

The chain uses TRBV7-8 and TRBJ2-7, with 7 bases that match TRBD1. The germline V gene has CDR1 SGHVS and CDR2 FQNEAQ. V lost 4 bases and J lost 0; bases outside the gene matches: 3. The length of the CDR3 is 14 residues. CDR3 sequence: CASSYRDSSYEQYF. The CDR3 nucleotides read TGTGCCAGCAGCTACCGGGACAGCTCCTACGAGCAGTACTTC.

This rearrangement joins TRBV7-2 to TRBJ2-5; D remains unclear. Germline CDR1 and CDR2: SGHTA and FQGNSA. The CDR3 is made up of 14 amino acids. V was clipped by 1 base and J by 2 bases, with 8 bases between them. CDR3 sequence: CASSLEASQETQYF. In nucleotides, the CDR3 is TGTGCCAGCAGCTTAGAAGCTAGTCAAGAGACCCAGTACTTC.

J is TRBJ2-5 and V is TRBV7-2; the D gene is possibly TRBD2 (5 bases). The CDR3 is 14 amino acids. The V end lost 5 bases, the J end lost 5 bases, and 15 bases lay between the germline ends. In germline, CDR1 is SGHTA, CDR2 FQGNSA. In nucleotides, the CDR3 is TGTGCCAGCAGCCCGGGATGGGCGGTGGAGACCCAGTACTTC. The encoded protein is CASSPGWAVETQYF.

The gene calls are TRBV27 and TRBJ2-7; 10 bases agree with TRBD2. J lost 3 bases, V lost 4 bases, and 9 bases had no gene match. This CDR3 comprises 16 residues. Looked up from germline, CDR1 is MNHEY and CDR2 is SMNVEV (reference sequence). CDR3 DNA: TGTGCCAGCAGTTCCGTCAGGCCTAGCGGGGGCTACGAGCAGTACTTC. Amino acid sequence: CASSSVRPSGGYEQYF.

This chain joins TRBV4-1 and TRBJ2-5; the match to TRBD1 covers 9 bases. V gave up 3 bases and J gave up 5 bases; unmatched junction bases: 10. CDR1 is MGHRA and CDR2 is YSYEKL in the germline V gene. This CDR3 has 16 amino acids. CDR3 in DNA: TGCGCCAGCAGCCAGACTGGGACAGGGTTATGGGAGACCCAGTACTTC. Amino acid sequence: CASSQTGTGLWETQYF.

This clone was detected only once. The V and J genes are TRBV19 and TRBJ1-2; 8 positions agree with TRBD1. After removal of 1 base from V and 3 bases from J, the junction contained 10 bases not matched to a gene. Germline CDR1 reads LNHDA; CDR2 reads SQIVND (reference sequence). The length of the CDR3 is 17 residues. The CDR3 nucleotides read TGTGCCAGTAGTATAGGTCTCGGGACAGGAACCCACTATGGCTACACCTTC. This encodes CASSIGLGTGTHYGYTF. Full variable domain (missing parts from reference TRBV19 and TRBJ1-2): DGGITQSPKYLFRKEGQNVTLSCEQNLNHDAMYWYRQDPGQGLRLIYYSQIVNDFQKGDIAEGYSVSREKKESFPLTVTSAQKNPTAFYLCASSIGLGTGTHYGYTFGSGTRLTVV.

This chain uses TRBV11-1 with TRBJ2-7; D gene uncertain. Germline values: CDR1 SGHAT, CDR2 FQDESV (reference sequence). This CDR3 spans 12 amino acids. V was clipped by 1 base and J by 6 bases, with 7 bases between them. CDR3 in amino acids: CASSLGRGEQYF. The DNA of the CDR3 is TGTGCCAGCAGCTTAGGGCGAGGCGAGCAGTACTTC.

This clone was detected a few times. As DNA, the CDR3 is TGTGCCAGCAGTTTATCAACAGGGCCCACCTACGAGCAGTACTTC. This encodes CASSLSTGPTYEQYF. The chain recombines TRBV27 with TRBJ2-7, with a possible D match to TRBD1 (6 bases). The CDR3 is made up of 15 amino acids. V gave up 0 bases and J gave up 2 bases, with 11 bases separating them. Germline V lookup: CDR1 MNHEY, CDR2 SMNVEV (reference sequence).

The CDR3 DNA sequence: TGTGCCTGGAGTCGCAGGGGGGACGGTGAGCAGTTCTTC. Protein: CAWSRRGDGEQFF. The V gene is TRBV30, the J gene TRBJ2-1; D might be TRBD1 (7 bases). There are 13 residues in the CDR3. The V end lost 2 bases, the J end lost 9 bases, and 14 bases lay between the germline ends. Per germline, CDR1 GTSNPN and CDR2 SVGIG (reference sequence).

The gene calls are TRBV7-9 and TRBJ2-2, with TRBD2 matching 10 bases. The CDR3 extends over 16 amino acids. J lost 1 base, V lost 4 bases, and 3 bases had no gene match. CDR1 and CDR2 (germline): SEHNR, FQNEAQ (reference sequence). The chain's CDR3 is CASSYRTSGNTGELFF. DNA of the CDR3: TGTGCCAGCAGCTACCGGACTAGCGGGAACACCGGGGAGCTGTTTTTT.

The chain couples TRBV27 to TRBJ1-4; 11 nucleotides match TRBD1. CDR3 length: 17 amino acids. J lost 10 bases, V lost 0 bases, and 10 bases had no gene match. Germline V gives CDR1 MNHEY, CDR2 SMNVEV (reference sequence). The CDR3 here is CASSLSMDRGLRGKLFF. CDR3 bases: TGTGCCAGCAGTTTATCTATGGACAGGGGGCTAAGGGGAAAACTGTTTTTT.

This chain uses TRBV6-1 with TRBJ2-2; TRBD2 is a possible D gene (5 bases). Germline assignment: CDR1 MNHNS and CDR2 SASEGT. Trimming took off 1 base at V and 6 bases at J, with 9 bases between the two ends. This CDR3 has 14 residues. The DNA of the CDR3 is TGTGCCAGCAGTGAAGGAAGGCGGGCCGGGGAGCTGTTTTTT. Translated: CASSEGRRAGELFF.

The chain carries TRBV28 and TRBJ1-5, with 7 bases identical to TRBD1. V was pared by 5 bases and J by 2 bases, with 9 bases of the junction left unmatched. The CDR3 runs 16 residues. Looked up from germline, CDR1 is MDHEN and CDR2 is SYDVKM. The CDR3 protein is CASSPIDRVGNQPQHF. The CDR3 nucleotides read TGTGCCAGCAGTCCGATAGACAGGGTTGGCAATCAGCCCCAGCATTTT.

The gene calls are TRBV6-4 and TRBJ2-5, with TRBD2 identical over 13 bases. J was trimmed by 1 base and V by 2 bases; bases with no gene match: 7. Looked up from germline, CDR1 is MRHNA and CDR2 is SNTAGT. The CDR3 loop spans 18 amino acids. CDR3 sequence: CASSDDTSGRAGQETQYF. CDR3 DNA sequence: TGTGCCAGCAGTGACGATACTAGCGGGAGGGCTGGCCAAGAGACCCAGTACTTC.

The rearrangement uses TRBV27 and TRBJ2-2; TRBD1 matches 7 bases. This CDR3 comprises 13 residues. Germline lookup yields CDR1 MNHEY and CDR2 SMNVEV (reference sequence). Trimming removed 8 bases from V and 9 bases from J; junction bases left unmatched: 9. The chain's CDR3 is CASGRQGVRELFF. CDR3 bases: TGTGCCAGCGGAAGACAGGGAGTTAGGGAGCTGTTTTTT.

This chain uses TRBV7-2 with TRBJ2-1; 13 bases agree with TRBD2. This CDR3 is built from 19 residues. Per germline, CDR1 SGHTA and CDR2 FQGNSA. The V gene end was trimmed by 3 bases and the J gene end by 0 bases; junction bases not matched to a gene: 8. The CDR3, as DNA: TGTGCCAGCAGCTTCAGGACTAGCGGGGGACCGAGCTCCTACAATGAGCAGTTCTTC. Protein: CASSFRTSGGPSSYNEQFF.